The clone carrying this T cell receptor beta chain was counted at least ten times. Its antigen is unidentified. RNA transcripts served as the template for amplifying TCR beta CDR3 regions. The study used the HTBI primer set for a first-round RT-PCR of the TCR CDR3. Each CDR3 protein is one row after TCRdb ran MiXCR on the multiplex PCR reads. The repertoire holds 400,000 or so distinct CDR3 sequences, with 15% as singletons. Lactation, pregnancy, other autoimmune disease or uncontrolled infection led to exclusion of patients. This sample was included in a study of T cells in Graves' hyperthyroidism and ophthalmopathy. Points from the study as a whole: The blood repertoire included most of the expanded thyroid clonotypes above 0.001. By a 13 V-J model, ophthalmopathy was set apart from stable hyperthyroidism.

Per the germline V gene, CDR1 is SGHTA and CDR2 is FQGNSA. The CDR3 runs to 18 residues. V shed 2 bases and J 1 base; nucleotides not matched to a gene: 8. The rearrangement uses TRBV7-2 and TRBJ2-2; 9 bases agree with TRBD2. The clonotype originates from a woman between 55 and 75 years old with Graves' ophthalmopathy. Sequencing was carried out using blood. The CDR3 loop is CASSLRPAGGLNTGELFF. The CDR3 nucleotides are TGTGCCAGCAGCTTACGCCCTGCGGGAGGGCTGAACACCGGGGAGCTGTTTTTT.